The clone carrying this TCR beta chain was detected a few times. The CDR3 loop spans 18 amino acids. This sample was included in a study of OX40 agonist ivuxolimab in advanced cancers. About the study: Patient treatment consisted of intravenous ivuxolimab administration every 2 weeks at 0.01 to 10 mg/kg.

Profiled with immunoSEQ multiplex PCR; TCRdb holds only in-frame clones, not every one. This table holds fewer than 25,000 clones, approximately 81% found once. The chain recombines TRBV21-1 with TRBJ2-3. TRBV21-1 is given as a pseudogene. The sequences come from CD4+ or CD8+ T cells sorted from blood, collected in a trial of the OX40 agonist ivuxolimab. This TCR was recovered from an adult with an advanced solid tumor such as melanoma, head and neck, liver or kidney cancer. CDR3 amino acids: CASSKRGTLPTVTDTQYF. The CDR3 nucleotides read TGTGCCAGCAGCAAAAGGGGGACTTTACCCACAGTCACAGATACGCAGTATTTT.